These 15 T cell receptor beta chains originate from one sample sequenced in a study of cytomegalovirus exposure and HLA in healthy donors. In the PCR, 60 Vbeta and 13 Jbeta primers were used. Sequencing used immunoSEQ multiplex PCR; TCRdb keeps in-frame clones, though not all of them. Of about 170,000 clones in the sample, about three quarters were seen once. Sequencing was done on a sample of PBMCs. The receptor set was obtained from a female donor in good health and CMV-seronegative.

This rearrangement joins TRBV5-1 to TRBJ1-4, with D perhaps matching TRBD1 (6 bases). Germline V gene data show CDR1 as SGHRS and CDR2 as YFSETQ. V lost 0 bases, J lost 0 bases, and 12 bases lay in between. The CDR3 is 17 residues long. The CDR3 bases are TGCGCCAGCAGCTTGGATACGGGACAAGCAACTAATGAAAAACTGTTTTTT. The encoded protein is CASSLDTGQATNEKLFF.

J is TRBJ1-2 and V is TRBV28; 8 nucleotides align to TRBD1. This CDR3 comprises 14 residues. Germline V gene lookup returns CDR1 MDHEN and CDR2 SYDVKM. After removal of 6 bases from V and 4 bases from J, the junction contained 7 bases not matched to a gene. The CDR3 sequence is CASSTPGGTYGYTF. The CDR3 DNA follows: TGTGCCAGCAGCACCCCAGGGGGCACCTATGGCTACACCTTC.

The chain uses TRBV29-1 and TRBJ1-1, with D maybe TRBD1 (6 bases). Germline CDR1 reads SQVTM; CDR2 reads ANQGSEA. Trimming stripped 8 bases from V and 3 bases from J, with 13 bases between. The CDR3 covers 12 residues. The CDR3 nucleotides read TGCAGCTCGGGGCAGGGGCACACTGAAGCTTTCTTT. The encoded protein is CSSGQGHTEAFF.

The chain uses TRBV10-3 and TRBJ1-2, with D perhaps TRBD1 (6 bases). Trimming shortened V by 10 bases and J by 10 bases, and 19 bases separated the two germline ends. This CDR3 has 12 residues. CDR1 and CDR2 (germline): ENHRY, SYGVKD. The CDR3 coding sequence is TGTGCCACAGTAACCGGGACAACCGACTACACCTTC. Translated: CATVTGTTDYTF.

The chain is built from TRBV6-1 and TRBJ2-7; 8 nucleotides line up with TRBD1. CDR1 is MNHNS and CDR2 is SASEGT in the germline V gene. Unmatched junction bases numbered 10, after V lost 0 bases and J lost 6 bases. The CDR3 is 16 amino acids. CDR3 coding DNA: TGTGCCAGCAGTGAAGCGGGGCAGGGGGCGCCCCGCGAGCAGTACTTC. Translation gives CASSEAGQGAPREQYF.

The chain links TRBV5-4 to TRBJ2-7; 14 nucleotides agree with TRBD2. V shed 3 bases, J shed 4 bases, and the junction held 3 bases outside the gene matches. The CDR3 consists of 15 residues. Germline CDR1 and CDR2: SGHNT and YYREEE (reference sequence). As DNA, the CDR3 is TGTGCCAGCAGCTCGACTAGCGGGAGGGTGTACGAGCAGTACTTC. The encoded protein is CASSSTSGRVYEQYF.

Worth noting for this clone: The junction differs from germline at one of its ends, possibly a read error. This sequence joins TRBV27 and TRBJ2-4, with TRBD2 matching over 12 bases. CDR1 is MNHEY, CDR2 SMNVEV, per germline (reference sequence). This CDR3 has 16 amino acids. CDR3 region: CASSSLGLAGKNSQYF. CDR3 sequence (DNA): TGTGCCAGCAGTTCATTGGGACTAGCGGGCAAAAACAGTCAGTACTTC.

The chain employs TRBV5-8 and TRBJ2-3; tentative D call: TRBD2 (6 bases). The CDR3 loop spans 15 amino acids. Germline-derived CDR1 and CDR2 are SGHTS and YDEGEE. The V gene lost 4 bases and the J gene lost 5 bases, with 17 bases spanning the gap. DNA for the CDR3: TGTGCCAGCAGCCTGGGGACTGACTTGGGAGATACGCAGTATTTT. Residues: CASSLGTDLGDTQYF.

There are a few counts of this clone. The V gene is TRBV11-3, the J gene TRBJ2-2; TRBD2 might be the D (5 bases). The V gene's germline CDR1 is SGHNT and CDR2 YENEEA. The CDR3 has 14 residues. Trimming cost V 5 bases and J 6 bases, with 13 bases left between them. The CDR3 DNA is TGTGCCAGCAGCGAGGTGTTTAGCGCCGGGGAGCTGTTTTTT. This codes for CASSEVFSAGELFF.

The rearrangement uses TRBV27 and TRBJ2-7; TRBD1 matches at 9 bases. V lost 3 bases and J lost 1; bases outside the gene matches: 7. The CDR3 runs 16 residues. CDR1 is MNHEY and CDR2 is SMNVEV in the germline V gene (reference sequence). This CDR3 is CASSFLTGGFSYEQYF. CDR3 sequence (DNA): TGTGCCAGCAGTTTCCTGACAGGGGGATTTTCCTACGAGCAGTACTTC.

The chain links TRBV9 to TRBJ2-5; possible D gene TRBD1, 6 bases. Trimming pared 0 bases from V and 4 bases from J, leaving 16 bases between. Germline CDR1 reads SGDLS; CDR2 reads YYNGEE. The CDR3 loop spans 16 amino acids. CDR3 nucleotide sequence: TGTGCCAGCAGCGTAGGGTATGTGCGAGGGGGAGAGACCCAGTACTTC. Protein sequence: CASSVGYVRGGETQYF.

The chain has TRBV2 and TRBJ1-3; the D is unclear. Germline V gives CDR1 SNHLY, CDR2 FYNNEI. Trimming shortened V by 9 bases and J by 0 bases, and 12 bases separated the two germline ends. The CDR3 covers 14 residues. The CDR3 spells CASKKTISGNTIYF. DNA for the CDR3: TGTGCCAGTAAAAAGACAATCTCTGGAAACACCATATATTTT.

This chain's CDR3 is CASSLGGEQYF. The CDR3, as DNA: TGTGCCAGCAGCCTCGGGGGGGAGCAGTACTTC. This chain connects TRBV9 to TRBJ2-7; 7 positions agree with TRBD2. Germline CDR1 reads SGDLS; CDR2 reads YYNGEE. After removal of 4 bases from V and 7 bases from J, the junction contained 2 bases not matched to a gene. This CDR3 has 11 amino acids.

This clone occurred once. V gene TRBV5-4 combines with J gene TRBJ2-7, with 10 positions matching TRBD2. The CDR3 extends over 16 amino acids. The V segment lost 3 bases and the J segment 6 bases; nucleotides outside the gene matches: 12. Germline V CDR1 and CDR2: SGHNT, YYREEE (reference sequence). The CDR3 nucleotides read TGTGCCAGCAGCTCGGCGGCTAGCGGGAGAAACTTCGAGCAGTACTTC. Translation gives CASSSAASGRNFEQYF.

This clone occurred a few times. The chain has TRBV7-2 and TRBJ1-2; no definite D call. The CDR3 has 13 amino acids. V was pared by 7 bases and J by 0 bases, with 9 bases between. In germline, CDR1 is SGHTA, CDR2 FQGNSA. For the CDR3, the DNA is TGTGCCAGCACACCGGGATCTAACTATGGCTACACCTTC. It is translated as CASTPGSNYGYTF.